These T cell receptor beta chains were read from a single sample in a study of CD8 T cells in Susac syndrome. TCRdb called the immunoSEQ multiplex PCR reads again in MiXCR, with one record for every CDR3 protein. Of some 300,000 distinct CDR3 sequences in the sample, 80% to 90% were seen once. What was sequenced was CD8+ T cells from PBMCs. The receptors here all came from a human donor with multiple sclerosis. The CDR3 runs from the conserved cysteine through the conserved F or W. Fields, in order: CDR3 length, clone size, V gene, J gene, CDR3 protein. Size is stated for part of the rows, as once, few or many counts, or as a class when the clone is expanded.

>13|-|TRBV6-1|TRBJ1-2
CASSSTLYYGYTF
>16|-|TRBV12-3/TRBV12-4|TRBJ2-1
CASSDASGRPYNEQFF
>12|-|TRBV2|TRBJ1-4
CATTVRQEKLFF
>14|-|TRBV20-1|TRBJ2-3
CSERPRDAADTQYF
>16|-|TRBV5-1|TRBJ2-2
CASSPRASGSAGELFF
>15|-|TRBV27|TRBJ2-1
CASSLRGSSHNEQFF
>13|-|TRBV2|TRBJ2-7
CASLKGAPYEQYF
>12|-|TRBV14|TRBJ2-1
CASSRDSLEQFF
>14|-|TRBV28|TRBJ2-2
CATLGTSGSRELFF
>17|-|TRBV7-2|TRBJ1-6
CASSLYRSVSYNSPLHF
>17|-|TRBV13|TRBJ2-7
CASSGASGTKSSYEQYF
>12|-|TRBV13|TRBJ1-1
CASSLTALEAFF
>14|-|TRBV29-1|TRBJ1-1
CSVEGGEGNTEAFF
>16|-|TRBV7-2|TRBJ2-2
CARTVGRAANTGELFF
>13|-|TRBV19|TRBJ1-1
CASSPTGTGGAFF
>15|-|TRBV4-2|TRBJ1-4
CASSQDVLPNEKLFF
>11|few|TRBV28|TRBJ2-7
CASSLQDEQYF
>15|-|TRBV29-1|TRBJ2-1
CSVEGQLSSYNEQFF
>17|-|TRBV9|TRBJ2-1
CASSHSTTSGAYNEQFF
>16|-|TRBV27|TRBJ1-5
CASAALRQGLDQPQHF
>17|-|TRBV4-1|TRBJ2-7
CASSPRSGTGEGYEQYF
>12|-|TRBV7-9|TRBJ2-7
CASSLGKSEQYF
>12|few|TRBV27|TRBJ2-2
CASRGDTGELFF
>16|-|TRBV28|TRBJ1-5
CASSLSIGRVNQPQHF
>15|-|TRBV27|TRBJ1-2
CASTPFAGGNYGYTF
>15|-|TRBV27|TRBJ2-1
CASSGAGLTYNEQFF
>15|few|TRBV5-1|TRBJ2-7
CASSSLPREDYEQYF
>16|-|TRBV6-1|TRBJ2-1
CASSEKVREAYNEQFF
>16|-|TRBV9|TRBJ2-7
CASSVTHGTVPYEQYF
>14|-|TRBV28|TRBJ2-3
CASSFRLAGSTQYF
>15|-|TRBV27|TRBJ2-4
CASSLSWGPDNIQYF
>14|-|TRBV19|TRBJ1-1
CASTEGTGMTEAFF
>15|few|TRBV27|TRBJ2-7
CASSLSGTGAYEQYF
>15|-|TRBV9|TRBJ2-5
CASSVAPGPQETQYF
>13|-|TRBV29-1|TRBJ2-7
CSALTQATYEQYF
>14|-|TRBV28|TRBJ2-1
CASRSPSGDNEQFF
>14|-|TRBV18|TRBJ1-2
CASSPGLFSYGYTF
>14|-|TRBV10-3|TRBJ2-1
CAMSGGSGHNEQFF
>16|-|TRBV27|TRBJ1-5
CASSLSVGGSNQPQHF
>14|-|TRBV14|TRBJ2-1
CASSPPGFYNEQFF